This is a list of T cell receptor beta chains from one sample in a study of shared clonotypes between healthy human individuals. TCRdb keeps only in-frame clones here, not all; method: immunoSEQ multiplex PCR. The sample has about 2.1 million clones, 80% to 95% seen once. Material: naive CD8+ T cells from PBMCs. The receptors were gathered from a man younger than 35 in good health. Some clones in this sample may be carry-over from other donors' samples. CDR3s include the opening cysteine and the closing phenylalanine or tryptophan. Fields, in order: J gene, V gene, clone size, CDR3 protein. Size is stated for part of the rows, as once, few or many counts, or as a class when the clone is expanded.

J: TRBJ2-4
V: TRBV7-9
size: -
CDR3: CASSLVAGVKNIQYF

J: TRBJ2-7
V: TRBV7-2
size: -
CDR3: CASSLSGIIYEQYF

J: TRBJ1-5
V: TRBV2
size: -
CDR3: CASATGAGNQPQHF

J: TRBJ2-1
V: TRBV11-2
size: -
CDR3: CASSLWDLNPSYNEQFF

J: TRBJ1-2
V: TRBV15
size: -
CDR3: CATAEGRPFGYTF

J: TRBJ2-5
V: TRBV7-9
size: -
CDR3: CASSPPNKGRETQYF

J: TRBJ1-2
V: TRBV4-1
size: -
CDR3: CASSQEALSEGGYGYTF

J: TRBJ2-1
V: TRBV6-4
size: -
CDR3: CASSDPKAGRNEQFF

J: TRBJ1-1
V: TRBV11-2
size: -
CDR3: CASRPGTSEAFF

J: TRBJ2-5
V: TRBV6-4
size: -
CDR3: CASATFPAAYSQETQYF

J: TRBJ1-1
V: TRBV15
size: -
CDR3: CATKLTGTEAFF

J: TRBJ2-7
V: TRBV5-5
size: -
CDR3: CASSLGGAETYEQYF

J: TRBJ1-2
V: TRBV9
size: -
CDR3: CASSGTSRQGANYGYTF

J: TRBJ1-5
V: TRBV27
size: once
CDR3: CASSLGQAAAQHF

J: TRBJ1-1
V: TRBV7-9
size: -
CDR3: CASSSGLNTEAFF

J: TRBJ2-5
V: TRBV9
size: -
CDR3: CASSVGSFETQYF

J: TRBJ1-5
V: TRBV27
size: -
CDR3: CASSLLSNRPQHF

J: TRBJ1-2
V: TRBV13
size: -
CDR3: CASSSLDRADYGYTF

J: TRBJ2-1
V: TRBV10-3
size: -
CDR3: CAIRDSGGDNEQFF

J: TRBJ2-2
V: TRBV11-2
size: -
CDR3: CASSHLVTGELFF

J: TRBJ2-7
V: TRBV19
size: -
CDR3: CASRWIDRGAYEQYF

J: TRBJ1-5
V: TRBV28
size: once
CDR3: CASSLEPGQGRNQPQHF

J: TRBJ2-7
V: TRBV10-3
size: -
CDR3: CATRMDFSEQYF

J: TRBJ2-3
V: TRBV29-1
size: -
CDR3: CSARSTSGRKDTQYF

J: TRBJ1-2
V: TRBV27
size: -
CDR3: CASNGGNNGYTF

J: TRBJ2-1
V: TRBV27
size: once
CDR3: CASSPTQLWGADEQFF

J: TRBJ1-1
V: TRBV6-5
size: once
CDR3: CASSYSRGMNTEAFF

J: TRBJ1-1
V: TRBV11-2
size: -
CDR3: CASSLDFLLRMNTEAFF

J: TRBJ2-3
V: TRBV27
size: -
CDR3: CASSRQTIISTDTQYF

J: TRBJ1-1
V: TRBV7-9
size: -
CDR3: CASSPPGGVGTEAFF

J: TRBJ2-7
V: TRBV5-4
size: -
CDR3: CASSTGPGQGYYEQYF

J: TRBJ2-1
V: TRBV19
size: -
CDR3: CASSIDLEGLTYNEQFF

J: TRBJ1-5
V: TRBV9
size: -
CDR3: CASSAGAFNQPQHF

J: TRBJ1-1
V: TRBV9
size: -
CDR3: CASSGPQDTEAFF

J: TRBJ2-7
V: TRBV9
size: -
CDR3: CASSVGGIGEQYF

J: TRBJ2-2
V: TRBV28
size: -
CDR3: CASSQGRGTGELFF

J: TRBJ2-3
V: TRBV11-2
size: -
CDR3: CASNWIAGATDTQYF

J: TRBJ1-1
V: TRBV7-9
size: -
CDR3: CASSDGQGLNTEAFF

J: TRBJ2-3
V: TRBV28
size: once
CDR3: CASSLGSRTDTQYF

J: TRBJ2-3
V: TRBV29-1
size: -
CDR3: CSDLDRETSTDTQYF

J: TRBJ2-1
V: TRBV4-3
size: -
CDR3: CASSQDLRADEQFF

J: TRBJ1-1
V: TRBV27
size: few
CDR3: CASNNGRVPKGAFF

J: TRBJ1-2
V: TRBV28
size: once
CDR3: CASLTGVGYTF

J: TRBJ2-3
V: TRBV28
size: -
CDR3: CASSHPMSGQGAKDTQYF

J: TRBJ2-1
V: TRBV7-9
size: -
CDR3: CASSPGTMFYNEQFF

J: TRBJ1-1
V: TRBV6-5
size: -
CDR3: CASSQQGPFYTEAFF

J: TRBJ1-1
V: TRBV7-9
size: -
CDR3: CASTEGRSGVNTEAFF

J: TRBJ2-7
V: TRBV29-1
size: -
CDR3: CSVLIRPSYEQYF